This note documents a single T cell receptor beta chain sequence. The data originate from a study of T-cell memory formation after mild COVID-19. Study-level information: Most TCR clusters belonged to a single donor.

The germline V gene encodes CDR1 SGHVS and CDR2 FQNEAQ. The length of the CDR3 is 20 residues. The V gene end was trimmed by 6 bases and the J gene end by 7 bases; junction bases not matched to a gene: 21. Sample barcodes and UMIs were carried by the TCR alpha and TCR beta cDNA libraries that 5'RACE generated with constant-segment primers. TCRdb re-analysed the 5' RACE reads in MiXCR, keeping a single row per CDR3 protein. This sample has approximately 490,000 distinct CDR3 sequences, with around 21% found just once. This receptor was identified in an adult woman who had mild COVID-19 (a few samples of this study predate the infection). Cell type and time point are not known. V usage is TRBV7-8 and J usage is TRBJ1-4; 12 bases fit TRBD1. The sequenced material came from PBMCs or a T cell subset sorted from them (not recorded which). CDR3 DNA: TGTGCCAGCAGAGGGCCACCGGGACAGGGGGCTCCCTGGGGGATTGAAAAACTGTTTTTT. Its translation: CASRGPPGQGAPWGIEKLFF.